The present entry profiles one TCR beta chain with its context. In this sample, this clonotype turned up many times. Its antigen is not yet known. Base qualities are not provided; no much larger clone lies one nucleotide away. The data derive from a study of T-cell reconstitution after alpha-beta-depleted transplantation in children (dated by TCRdb to the mid-2010s). General notes on the study: Using TCR repertoire profiling, the study quantitatively followed how T-cell immune reconstitution unfolded in children after TCRalphabeta/CD19-depleted allogeneic hematopoietic cell transplantation.

Receptor libraries were prepared by PCR. Sequenced using an Illumina HiSeq 2500. TCR libraries were prepared with molecular barcoding, using unique molecular identifiers to normalize TCRbeta repertoire quantification. TCRdb reran the public reads through fastp at Q25 and MiXCR, keeping productive beta chains. Records with the same CDR3 protein are collapsed into one entry carrying the most frequent genes and DNA. The sample records some 240,000 distinct CDR3 sequences, about 12% of which are singletons. The ten biggest clones cover about 2.4% of the sample. The germline V gene provides CDR1 SGHRS and CDR2 YFSETQ. V and J lose 3 bases and 0 bases, and a span of 3 bases separates them. Reading from cysteine to phenylalanine, the CDR3 counts 13 amino acids. The sequence is cut down to CDR3 DNA, 39 bases in frame from base 1.

The sequenced sample was PBMCs from the stem cell graft donor, obtained from the stem cell graft. The TCR was taken from a human donor who donated a stem cell graft to a child with acute lymphoblastic leukemia. The chain joins TRBV5-1 to TRBJ2-2; the D gene is unclear. The encoded CDR3 is CASSYANTGELFF. In nucleotide form, the sequence is TGCGCCAGCAGCTATGCGAACACCGGGGAGCTGTTTTTT. With the portions outside the CDR3 filled from the reference TRBV5-1 and TRBJ2-2 genes, the complete variable region becomes KAGVTQTPRYLIKTRGQQVTLSCSPISGHRSVSWYQQTPGQGLQFLFEYFSETQRNKGNFPGRFSGRQFSNSRSEMNVSTLELGDSALYLCASSYANTGELFFGEGSRLTVL.